Below, one T cell receptor (beta chain) is given with its context. This specimen comes from a study of blood T cell repertoires in COVID-19. Clones were read by immunoSEQ multiplex PCR, and TCRdb kept only the in-frame ones, dropping some. Among about 320,000 clones listed, approximately 89% were seen once. Looked up from germline, CDR1 is GTSNPN and CDR2 is SVGIG (reference sequence). Deletions cut 5 bases from V and 10 bases from J, with 11 bases between. The CDR3 runs to 10 residues. The chain recombines TRBV30 with TRBJ2-5, with unresolved D. The receptor's source is a woman aged 30 to 39 with COVID-19, enrolled during active disease. Material for sequencing was peripheral blood. The CDR3 nucleotides read TGTGCCTGGGGGTCGGCGGTCCAGTACTTC. Amino acid sequence: CAWGSAVQYF.